One sample yielded the 19 T cell receptor beta chains listed below, sequenced in a study of blood T cells in healthy people across ages. A sample-barcoded 5' primer and a J-beta primer mix were used in a second PCR of about 7 to 11 cycles. TCRdb fed the 5' RACE reads into MiXCR, producing one record per CDR3 protein. The sample lists almost 800,000 distinct CDR3 sequences, roughly 64% occurring once. Specimen: blood. The receptors were sampled from a man under 40 in good health.

The gene calls are TRBV7-6 and TRBJ2-5, with 8 bases matching TRBD2. The CDR3 is made up of 15 amino acids. V shed 1 base and J 5 bases; nucleotides not matched to a gene: 6. Germline V gene data show CDR1 as SGHVS and CDR2 as FNYEAQ. The CDR3: CASSLVVAGSETQYF. CDR3 in DNA: TGTGCCAGCAGCTTAGTAGTAGCGGGGTCCGAGACCCAGTACTTC.

The chain recombines TRBV6-5 with TRBJ1-2, with 8 bases aligning to TRBD1. V dropped 2 bases and J dropped 8; count of bases not matched to a gene: 4. The CDR3 is 13 amino acids. The germline V gene has CDR1 MNHEY and CDR2 SVGAGI. The CDR3 protein is CASSYGQGQGYTF. As DNA, the CDR3 is TGTGCCAGCAGTTACGGACAGGGACAAGGCTACACCTTC.

The J gene is TRBJ2-1, the V gene TRBV7-2; either TRBD1 or TRBD2 may supply D (6 bases each). The V gene's germline CDR1 is SGHTA and CDR2 FQGNSA. V was clipped by 5 bases and J by 9 bases, with 26 bases between them. The CDR3 has 17 residues. The DNA for the CDR3 is TGTGCCAGCAGCACCACTAGGGGGTGGGGGGTCCGAACTGAGCAGTTCTTC. Its protein is CASSTTRGWGVRTEQFF. The full variable domain, rest sourced from reference TRBV7-2 and TRBJ2-1, is GAGVSQSPSNKVTEKGKDVELRCDPISGHTALYWYRQSLGQGLEFLIYFQGNSAPDKSGLPSDRFSAERTGGSVSTLTIQRTQQEDSAVYLCASSTTRGWGVRTEQFFGPGTRLTVL.

This clonotype occurred once. The chain recombines TRBV7-2 with TRBJ2-7; D gene uncertain. With 5 bases removed from V and 6 bases from J, the gap between germline ends came to 14 bases. This CDR3 contains 13 residues. Germline V gene lookup returns CDR1 SGHTA and CDR2 FQGNSA. The CDR3 sequence: CASSPHASAEQYF. In DNA, the CDR3 is TGTGCCAGCAGCCCGCATGCGTCTGCCGAGCAGTACTTC. The whole variable domain, remainder taken from reference TRBV7-2 and TRBJ2-7, is GAGVSQSPSNKVTEKGKDVELRCDPISGHTALYWYRQSLGQGLEFLIYFQGNSAPDKSGLPSDRFSAERTGGSVSTLTIQRTQQEDSAVYLCASSPHASAEQYFGPGTRLTVT.

The chain has TRBV4-1 and TRBJ1-5; D is uncertain. Looked up from germline, CDR1 is MGHRA and CDR2 is YSYEKL. The ends were cut back, 0 bases at V and 6 bases at J, with 12 bases in the middle. CDR3 size: 15 residues. The CDR3 DNA follows: TGCGCCAGCAGCCAAGATTTGCTTGGAGGTCAGCCCCAGCATTTT. Protein sequence: CASSQDLLGGQPQHF.

The rearrangement uses TRBV9 and TRBJ2-1; D might be TRBD2 (6 bases). The CDR3 consists of 13 residues. Deletions cut 4 bases from V and 9 bases from J, with 14 bases between. The germline CDR1 and CDR2 sequences are SGDLS and YYNGEE. DNA of the CDR3: TGTGCCAGCAGCCCACGGACCGGGGGTGAGCAGTTCTTC. The encoded protein is CASSPRTGGEQFF.

This clonotype has a handful of counts. The gene calls are TRBV29-1 and TRBJ2-7, with 11 bases identical to TRBD1. The CDR3 sequence is 13 residues long. Germline CDR1 is SQVTM and CDR2 is ANQGSEA. V gave up 4 bases and J gave up 4 bases; unmatched junction bases: 3. CDR3 nucleotides: TGCAGCGTTGGGACAGGGGGCCCTTACGAGCAGTACTTC. It yields the protein CSVGTGGPYEQYF.

This sequence joins TRBV20-1 and TRBJ2-7; 12 bases fit TRBD2. CDR1 and CDR2 (germline): DFQATT, SNEGSKA (reference sequence). J gave up 7 bases and V 6 bases, and 4 bases lay outside the gene matches. This CDR3 is built from 12 residues. Here the CDR3 reads CSALAGGYEQYF. DNA of the CDR3: TGCAGTGCCCTAGCGGGAGGGTATGAGCAGTACTTC.

V is TRBV27 and J is TRBJ2-4; D uncertain. This CDR3 is 13 amino acids long. V was clipped by 8 bases and J by 13 bases, with 21 bases between them. CDR1 is MNHEY, CDR2 SMNVEV, per germline (reference sequence). The CDR3 here is CASSVGSPTEQYF. CDR3 in DNA: TGTGCCAGCTCCGTCGGCTCCCCCACTGAGCAGTACTTC.

This rearrangement joins TRBV20-1 to TRBJ2-7, with TRBD2 matching 16 bases. The CDR3 sequence is 17 residues long. The ends lost 5 bases at V and 0 bases at J; junction bases unmatched: 7. Germline V gives CDR1 DFQATT, CDR2 SNEGSKA (reference sequence). The CDR3 reads CSAGGTSGRVSSYEQYF. DNA for the CDR3: TGCAGTGCTGGAGGGACTAGCGGGAGGGTAAGCTCCTACGAGCAGTACTTC.

CDR3 region: CASTQGTREDEQYF. The CDR3 DNA reads TGTGCCAGCACCCAGGGGACTAGAGAAGACGAGCAGTACTTC. This chain uses TRBV21-1 with TRBJ2-5; TRBD2 is the table's D call, not checked against the DNA. The end of the DNA fits TRBJ2-7 better, so the J call may be wrong. TRBV21-1 is classified as a pseudogene. The CDR3 is 14 residues long.

The chain employs TRBV25-1 and TRBJ2-7; D assignment may be TRBD1 or TRBD2 (6 bases each). The end of the DNA is better explained by TRBJ2-5, so the J call may be wrong. CDR1 and CDR2 from the germline V gene are MGHDK and SYGVNS. The CDR3 sequence is 14 residues long. In DNA, the CDR3 is TGTGCCAGCAGTGAAACGGGGGCTTGGGGGACCCAGTACTTC. It is translated as CASSETGAWGTQYF.

The genes are TRBV9 and TRBJ1-2, with D unresolved. The germline V and J ends were trimmed by 0 bases and 5 bases, with 11 bases remaining between them. The CDR3 loop spans 14 amino acids. CDR1 and CDR2 from the germline V gene are SGDLS and YYNGEE. The CDR3 sequence is CASSVGSPRYGYTF. The DNA for the CDR3 is TGTGCCAGCAGCGTAGGGTCCCCTCGGTATGGCTACACCTTC.

The chain employs TRBV5-8 and TRBJ2-6; TRBD1 agrees at 7 bases. CDR1 and CDR2 (germline): SGHTS, YDEGEE. The CDR3 length is 17 residues. V was clipped by 4 bases and J by 4 bases; unmatched bases: 11. As DNA, the CDR3 is TGTGCCAGCAGCACGGGACAGCCTCCGGGGGGGGCCAACGTCCTGACTTTC. Amino acids: CASSTGQPPGGANVLTF. The complete variable domain, with remaining parts taken from reference TRBV5-8 and TRBJ2-6, reads EAGVTQSPTHLIKTRGQQATLRCSPISGHTSVYWYQQALGLGLQFLLWYDEGEERNRGNFPPRFSGRQFPNYSSELNVNALELEDSALYLCASSTGQPPGGANVLTFGAGSRLTVL.

This sequence joins TRBV7-2 and TRBJ2-7; 7 bases line up with TRBD1. The assigned J gene may be wrong: the sequence end matches TRBJ2-5 better. The CDR3 extends over 13 amino acids. Looked up from germline, CDR1 is SGHTA and CDR2 is FQGNSA. The CDR3 DNA follows: TGTGCCAGCAGCCCTGGGACAGAAGGGACCCAGTACTTC. Translating gives CASSPGTEGTQYF.

J is TRBJ2-1 and V is TRBV10-1, with D possibly matching TRBD1 (6 bases). Trimming took 6 bases from V and 7 from J, leaving 13 bases between them. This CDR3 comprises 13 residues. CDR1 and CDR2 from the germline V gene are WNHNN and SYGVQD (reference sequence). The CDR3 nucleotides are TGCGCCAGCAGCGTCAACAGGGAGAATGAGCAGTTCTTC. Translation: CASSVNRENEQFF.

V is TRBV20-1 and J is TRBJ2-7, with D possibly TRBD2 on 6 matching bases. V was pared by 5 bases and J by 3 bases, with 17 bases between. CDR3 size: 14 residues. Germline CDR1 reads DFQATT; CDR2 reads SNEGSKA (reference sequence). Written as DNA, the CDR3 is TGCAGTGCTCCGAGAGGAGGGTTTGACTACGAGCAGTACTTC. Its translation is CSAPRGGFDYEQYF.

Comments on this clonotype: At one end the junction does not follow the germline gene, possibly because of a read error. The genes are TRBV29-1 and TRBJ2-7; D is ambiguous. The CDR3 contains 13 residues. The V gene's germline CDR1 is SQVTM and CDR2 ANQGSEA. The CDR3 bases are TGCAGCGTTGAGAAGATGGAGACCTACGAGAAGTACTTC. Translating gives CSVEKMETYEKYF.

This clonotype was counted many times. The chain combines TRBV7-2 with TRBJ2-4, with D hard to call. V was clipped by 1 base and J by 10 bases, with 14 bases between them. Looked up from germline, CDR1 is SGHTA and CDR2 is FQGNSA. The CDR3 is 14 amino acids. The CDR3 reads CASSLVLNGDIQYF. The CDR3 DNA follows: TGTGCCAGCAGCTTAGTTCTAAATGGGGATATTCAGTACTTC.